These T cell receptor beta chains were read from a single sample in a study of graft-versus-host responses after intestinal transplantation. The protocol was immunoSEQ multiplex PCR, while the TCRdb copy is restricted to in-frame clones and leaves out a portion. The sample lists some 93,000 clones, 90% to 95% occurring once. No antigen has been assigned to these receptors. The sequences come from unstimulated CD8+ T cells sorted from spleen or lymph node cells, collected before intestinal transplant. These receptor sequences come from a human donor who received an intestinal transplant. Each CDR3 is given with its conserved first and last residue. The D gene is left open where the match is weak. Clone size is not always given. Where it is, it says once, few, many or a class for expanded clones.

abundance,v_gene,j_gene,d_gene,CDR3aa,CDR3nt
.,TRBV14,TRBJ2-3,TRBD2,CASSHTSADTQYF,TGTGCCAGCAGCCACACTAGCGCAGATACGCAGTATTTT
.,TRBV11-3,TRBJ2-3,.,CASSLDAGSADTQYF,TGTGCCAGCAGCTTAGACGCGGGTAGCGCAGATACGCAGTATTTT
.,TRBV10-2,TRBJ2-1,.,CASSDVRYNEQFF,TGCGCCAGCAGTGACGTTCGGTACAATGAGCAGTTCTTC
.,TRBV10-2,TRBJ1-1,TRBD1,CATRTGGANTEAFF,TGCGCCACCAGGACAGGGGGCGCGAACACTGAAGCTTTCTTT
.,TRBV4-1,TRBJ2-7,TRBD1,CASSQETGTYEQYF,TGCGCCAGCAGCCAAGAGACAGGGACCTACGAGCAGTACTTC
.,TRBV7-3,TRBJ2-7,.,CASSLDGAASYEQYF,TGTGCCAGCAGCTTAGACGGCGCGGCATCCTACGAGCAGTACTTC
.,TRBV19,TRBJ2-1,.,CASSMTQGYYNEQFF,TGTGCCAGTAGTATGACACAGGGATACTACAATGAGCAGTTCTTC
.,TRBV4-1,TRBJ2-5,.,CASSQHGGEETQYF,TGCGCCAGCAGCCAACATGGGGGCGAGGAGACCCAGTACTTC
once,TRBV23-1,TRBJ2-7,.,CASSQSGGRPNYEQYF,TGCGCCAGCAGTCAATCAGGAGGCAGGCCCAACTACGAGCAGTACTTC
.,TRBV4-2,TRBJ2-1,TRBD1,CASSQVGQGGGEQFF,TGTGCCAGCAGCCAAGTAGGACAGGGTGGGGGTGAGCAGTTCTTC
.,TRBV19,TRBJ2-7,TRBD1,CASSQTGGYEQYF,TGTGCCAGTAGCCAGACAGGGGGGTACGAGCAGTACTTC
.,TRBV20-1,TRBJ1-1,.,CSARSNTEAFF,TGCAGTGCTCGTTCGAACACTGAAGCTTTCTTT
.,TRBV4-2,TRBJ2-7,.,CASSQGFGGAYEQYF,TGTGCCAGCAGCCAAGGGTTCGGGGGAGCCTACGAGCAGTACTTC
.,TRBV4-1,TRBJ1-1,TRBD1,CASSQVLYKTGRTEAFF,TGCGCCAGCAGCCAAGTGCTATACAAGACAGGGAGAACTGAAGCTTTCTTT
.,TRBV6-5,TRBJ1-5,.,CTFSNQPQHF,TGTACATTTAGCAATCAGCCCCAGCATTTT
.,TRBV4-1,TRBJ2-7,.,CASSQDKERVSSYEQYF,TGCGCCAGCAGCCAAGATAAGGAGCGGGTGAGCTCCTACGAGCAGTACTTC
.,TRBV6-5,TRBJ1-4,.,CASSYSVREAEKLFF,TGTGCCAGCAGTTACTCGGTCCGGGAAGCCGAAAAACTGTTTTTT
.,TRBV27,TRBJ2-3,.,CASSLSRETDTQYF,TGTGCCAGCAGTTTATCGAGGGAGACAGATACGCAGTATTTT
once,TRBV5-4,TRBJ2-7,TRBD1,CASSPGQAPSYEQYF,TGTGCCAGCAGCCCGGGACAGGCACCCTCCTACGAGCAGTACTTC
.,TRBV14,TRBJ2-7,TRBD1,CASSRGQGPYEQYF,TGTGCCAGCAGCCGAGGACAGGGACCCTACGAGCAGTACTTC
.,TRBV7-9,TRBJ2-2,.,CASSLEARGTGELFF,TGTGCCAGCAGCTTAGAGGCCAGGGGAACCGGGGAGCTGTTTTTT
.,TRBV7-8,TRBJ2-1,.,CASTRSGYNEQFF,TGTGCCAGCACCCGCTCGGGCTACAATGAGCAGTTCTTC
.,TRBV19,TRBJ2-1,TRBD2,CASSIDGLAGYNEQFF,TGTGCCAGTAGTATAGATGGACTAGCGGGATACAATGAGCAGTTCTTC
few,TRBV5-4,TRBJ2-7,.,CASSPDPGDYEQYF,TGTGCCAGCAGTCCTGACCCGGGAGATTACGAGCAGTACTTC
.,TRBV9,TRBJ2-3,TRBD2,CASSEGLAGTDTQYF,TGTGCCAGCAGCGAGGGACTAGCGGGCACAGATACGCAGTATTTT
.,TRBV30,TRBJ2-7,.,CAWSPPGLFEQYF,TGTGCCTGGAGTCCTCCGGGACTTTTCGAGCAGTACTTC
.,TRBV6-5,TRBJ1-1,.,CASTIGGEGTEAFF,TGTGCCAGCACCATCGGCGGGGAGGGGACTGAAGCTTTCTTT
.,TRBV6-5,TRBJ1-2,.,CASSYSIQPGYGYTF,TGTGCCAGCAGTTACTCGATACAGCCTGGCTATGGCTACACCTTC
once,TRBV19,TRBJ1-4,TRBD1,CASSIDRGQLNEKLFF,TGTGCCAGTAGTATAGATCGGGGACAGCTTAATGAAAAACTGTTTTTT